This T cell receptor beta chain comes out of a study of T cells in Graves' hyperthyroidism and ophthalmopathy. The germline V gene encodes CDR1 MNHNS and CDR2 SASEGT. V shed 7 bases and J shed 3 bases, with 19 bases lying between them. This CDR3 spans 15 amino acids. Stable Graves' hyperthyroidism meant no ophthalmopathy progression within 18 months. These patients, aged 18 to 65, had recently diagnosed hyperthyroidism lasting under 2 months. A patient was excluded if there was uncontrolled infection, other autoimmune disease, pregnancy or lactation. It was 8 to 10 ml of fresh peripheral blood that supplied the PBMCs. TCR beta CDR3 region amplification was performed from RNA transcripts. In the first-round RT-PCR of the TCR CDR3, the HTBI primer set was used. TCRdb processed the multiplex PCR reads anew with MiXCR; each CDR3 protein has one entry. The profile covers a few hundred thousand distinct CDR3 sequences, with approximately 25% appearing a single time and roughly 80% taken by the ten largest.

Sequenced material: blood. The rearrangement links TRBV6-1 to TRBJ2-7; D is perhaps TRBD2 (6 bases). The sequence came from a man over 45 with Graves' hyperthyroidism. CDR3 coding DNA: TGTGCCAGCACTGGCCCGGGACTCCACAGCTACGAGCAGTACTTC. Encoded protein: CASTGPGLHSYEQYF.